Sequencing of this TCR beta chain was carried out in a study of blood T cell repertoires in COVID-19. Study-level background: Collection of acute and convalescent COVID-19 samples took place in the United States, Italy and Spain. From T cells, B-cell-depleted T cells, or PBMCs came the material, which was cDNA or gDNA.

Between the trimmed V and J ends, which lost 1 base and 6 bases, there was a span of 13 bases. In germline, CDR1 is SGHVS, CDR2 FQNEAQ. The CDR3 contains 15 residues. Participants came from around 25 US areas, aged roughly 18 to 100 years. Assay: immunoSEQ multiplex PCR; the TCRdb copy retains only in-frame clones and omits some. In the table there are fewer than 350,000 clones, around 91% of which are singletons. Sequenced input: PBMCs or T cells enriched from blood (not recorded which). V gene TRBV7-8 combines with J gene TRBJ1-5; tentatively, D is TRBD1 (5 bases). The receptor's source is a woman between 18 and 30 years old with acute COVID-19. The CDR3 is CASSLGGAVPQPQHF. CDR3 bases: TGTGCCAGCAGCTTAGGCGGGGCAGTCCCTCAGCCCCAGCATTTT.